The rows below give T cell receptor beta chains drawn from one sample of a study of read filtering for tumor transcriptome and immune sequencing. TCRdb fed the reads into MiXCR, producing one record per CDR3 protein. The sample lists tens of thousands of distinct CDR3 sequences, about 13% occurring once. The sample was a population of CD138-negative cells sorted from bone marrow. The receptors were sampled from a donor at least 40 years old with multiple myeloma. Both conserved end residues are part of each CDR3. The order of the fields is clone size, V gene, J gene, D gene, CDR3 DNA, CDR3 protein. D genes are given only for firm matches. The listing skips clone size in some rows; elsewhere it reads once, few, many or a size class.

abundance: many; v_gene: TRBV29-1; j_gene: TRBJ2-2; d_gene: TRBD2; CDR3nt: TGCAGCGTCACGGGACTATATAACACCGGGGAGCTGTTTTTT; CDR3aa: CSVTGLYNTGELFF
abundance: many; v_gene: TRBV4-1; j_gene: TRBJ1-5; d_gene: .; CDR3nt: TGCGCCAGCAGCCAAGAAGGGGGATCCATCAATCAGCCCCAGCATTTT; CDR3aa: CASSQEGGSINQPQHF
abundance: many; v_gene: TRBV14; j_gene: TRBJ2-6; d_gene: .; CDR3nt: TGTGCCAGCAGCCAAGGTCGTGGAGGGGGCTTAGCTGGGGCCAACGTCCTGACTTTC; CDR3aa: CASSQGRGGGLAGANVLTF
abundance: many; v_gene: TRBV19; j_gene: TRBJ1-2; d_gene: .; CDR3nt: TGTGCCACCTCGGTCATTAACTATGGCTACACCTTC; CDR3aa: CATSVINYGYTF
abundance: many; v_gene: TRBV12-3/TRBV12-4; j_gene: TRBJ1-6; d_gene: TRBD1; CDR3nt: TGTGCCAGCAGTAGATACAGGGGAAGAGAATCACCCCTCCACTTT; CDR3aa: CASSRYRGRESPLHF
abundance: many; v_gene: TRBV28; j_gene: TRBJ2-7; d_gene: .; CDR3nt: TGTGCCAGCAGCACACCCGACAAAGGGGGTTACGAGCAGTACTTC; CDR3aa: CASSTPDKGGYEQYF
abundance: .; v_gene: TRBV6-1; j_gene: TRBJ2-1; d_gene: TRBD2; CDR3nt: TGTGCCAGCGGCGTAGCGGGAGCCTACAATGAGCAGTTCTTC; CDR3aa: CASGVAGAYNEQFF
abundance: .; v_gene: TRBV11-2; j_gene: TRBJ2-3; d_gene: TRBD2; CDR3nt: TGTGCCAGCAGCTTAGTGCGGGGGAGGGGCGTTACGCAGTATTTT; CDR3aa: CASSLVRGRGVTQYF
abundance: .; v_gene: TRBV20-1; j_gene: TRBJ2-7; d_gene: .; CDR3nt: TGCAGTGCTAGGCCCAGGGCCTACGAGCAGTACTTC; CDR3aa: CSARPRAYEQYF
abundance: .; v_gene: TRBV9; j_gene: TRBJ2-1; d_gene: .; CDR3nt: TGTGCCAGCAGCGTTCCAACTAGCAGGGCAACAAATGAGCAGTTCTTC; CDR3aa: CASSVPTSRATNEQFF